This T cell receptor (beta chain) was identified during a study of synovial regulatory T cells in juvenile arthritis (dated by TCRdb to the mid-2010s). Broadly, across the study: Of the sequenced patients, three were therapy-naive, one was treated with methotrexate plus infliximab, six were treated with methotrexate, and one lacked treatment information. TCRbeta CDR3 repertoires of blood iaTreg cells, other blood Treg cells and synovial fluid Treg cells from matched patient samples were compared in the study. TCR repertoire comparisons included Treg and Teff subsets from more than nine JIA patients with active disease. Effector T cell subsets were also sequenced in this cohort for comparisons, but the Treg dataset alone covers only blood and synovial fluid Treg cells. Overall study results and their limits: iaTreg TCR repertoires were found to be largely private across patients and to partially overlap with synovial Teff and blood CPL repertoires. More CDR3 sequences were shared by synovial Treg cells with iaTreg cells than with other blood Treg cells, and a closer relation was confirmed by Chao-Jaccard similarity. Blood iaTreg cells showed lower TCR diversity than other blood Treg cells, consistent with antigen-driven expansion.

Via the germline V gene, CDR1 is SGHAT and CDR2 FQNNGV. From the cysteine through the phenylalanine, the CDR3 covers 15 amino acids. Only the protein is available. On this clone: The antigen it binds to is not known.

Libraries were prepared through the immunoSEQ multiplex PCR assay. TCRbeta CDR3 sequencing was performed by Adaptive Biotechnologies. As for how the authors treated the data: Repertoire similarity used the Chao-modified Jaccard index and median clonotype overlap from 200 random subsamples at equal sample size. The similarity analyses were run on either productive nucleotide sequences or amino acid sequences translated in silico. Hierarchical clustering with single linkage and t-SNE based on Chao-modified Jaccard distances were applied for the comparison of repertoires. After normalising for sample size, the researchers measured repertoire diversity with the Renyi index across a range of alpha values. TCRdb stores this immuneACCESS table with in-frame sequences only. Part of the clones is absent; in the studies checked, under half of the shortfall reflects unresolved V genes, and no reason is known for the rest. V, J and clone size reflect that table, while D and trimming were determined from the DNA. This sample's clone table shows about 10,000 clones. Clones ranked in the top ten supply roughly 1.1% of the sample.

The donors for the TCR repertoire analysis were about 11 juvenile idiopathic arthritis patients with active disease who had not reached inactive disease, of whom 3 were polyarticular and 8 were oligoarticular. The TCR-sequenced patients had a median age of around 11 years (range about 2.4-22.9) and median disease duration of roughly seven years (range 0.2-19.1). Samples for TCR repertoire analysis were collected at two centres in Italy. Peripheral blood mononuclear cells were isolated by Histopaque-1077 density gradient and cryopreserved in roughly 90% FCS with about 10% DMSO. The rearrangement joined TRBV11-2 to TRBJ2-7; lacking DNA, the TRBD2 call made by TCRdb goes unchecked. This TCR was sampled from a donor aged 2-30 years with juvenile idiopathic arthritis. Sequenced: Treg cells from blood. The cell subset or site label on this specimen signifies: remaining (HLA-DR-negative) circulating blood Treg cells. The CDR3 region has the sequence CASRPRAGASYEQYF.